The 31 T cell receptor beta chains below all came from one sample that was sequenced in a study of early T cells in non-severe SARS-CoV-2 infection. Using its own MiXCR run on the 5' RACE reads, TCRdb lists one record per CDR3 protein. The table has some 50,000 distinct CDR3 sequences, around 9.3% seen once. Sequenced material: whole blood. These receptors all come from an adult who was a healthcare worker with PCR-confirmed SARS-CoV-2 infection or an uninfected control (not recorded which).

The J gene is TRBJ1-2, the V gene TRBV5-1; TRBD1 agrees at 9 bases. With 4 bases clipped from V and 8 bases from J, the junction kept 6 bases outside the gene matches. The germline gives CDR1 SGHRS, CDR2 YFSETQ. The length of the CDR3 is 13 residues. The CDR3 nucleotides are TGCGCCAGCAGCGGGGACAGGGTGAAGGGCTACACCTTC. Its protein product is CASSGDRVKGYTF.

The table lists this clonotype with a few counts. The rearrangement joins TRBV7-2 to TRBJ1-2; 7 bases line up with TRBD1. CDR1 is SGHTA and CDR2 is FQGNSA in the germline V gene. This CDR3 region has 15 residues. The trim removed 3 bases at V and 4 bases at J, leaving 8 bases unmatched. CDR3 sequence reads: CASSFVVGGFYGYTF. In DNA form, the CDR3 reads TGTGCCAGCAGCTTCGTAGTAGGGGGCTTCTATGGCTACACCTTC.

This clonotype was seen ten or more times. The V call is TRBV27, the J call TRBJ2-5; D is unresolved. The CDR3 contains 16 residues. V was shortened by 4 bases and J by 4 bases, with 19 bases between the two germline ends. CDR1 MNHEY and CDR2 SMNVEV come from the germline V gene (reference sequence). The CDR3 nucleotides are TGTGCCAGCAGTTCCATCCCATCCTCGGGCTTAGAGACCCAGTACTTC. This translates into CASSSIPSSGLETQYF.

This clonotype was observed at least ten times. The rearrangement joins TRBV3-1 to TRBJ1-1; D remains ambiguous. CDR1 and CDR2 (germline): LGHDT, YNNKEL (reference sequence). This CDR3 has 15 amino acids. V lost 2 bases and J lost 1, with 11 bases in between. CDR3 sequence: CASSQPSAGNTEAFF. DNA for the CDR3: TGTGCCAGCAGCCAACCCAGCGCAGGGAACACTGAAGCTTTCTTT.

Many counts were recorded for this clonotype. The chain joins TRBV5-1 to TRBJ2-7, with 12 bases identical to TRBD1. CDR1 is SGHRS and CDR2 is YFSETQ in the germline V gene. With V trimmed by 0 bases and J by 5 bases, 6 bases remained unmatched. This CDR3 comprises 16 residues. CDR3 in DNA: TGCGCCAGCAGCTTGGACGGGGACAGGGGGCTGGACGAGCAGTACTTC. It is translated as CASSLDGDRGLDEQYF. The full variable domain, its missing parts supplied by reference TRBV5-1 and TRBJ2-7, is KAGVTQTPRYLIKTRGQQVTLSCSPISGHRSVSWYQQTPGQGLQFLFEYFSETQRNKGNFPGRFSGRQFSNSRSEMNVSTLELGDSALYLCASSLDGDRGLDEQYFGPGTRLTVT.

The V and J genes are TRBV28 and TRBJ2-7; 7 bases line up with TRBD1. Losses at the gene ends were 9 bases for V and 2 bases for J; bases not matched to a gene: 7. Germline V gives CDR1 MDHEN, CDR2 SYDVKM. The CDR3 length is 13 residues. The CDR3 spells CASKTGNPYEQYF. CDR3 DNA sequence: TGTGCCAGTAAGACAGGGAACCCCTACGAGCAGTACTTC.

This clonotype occurred many times. J is TRBJ1-3 and V is TRBV20-1, with a weak D call TRBD1 (5 bases). Trimming left V 4 bases short and J 8 bases short, with 15 bases between. CDR3 length: 13 amino acids. Germline lookup yields CDR1 DFQATT and CDR2 SNEGSKA (reference sequence). The DNA of the CDR3 is TGCAGTGCTAAGGCAGGGTTTGAAGACACCATATATTTT. This sequence encodes CSAKAGFEDTIYF.

The CDR3 bases are TGTGCCAGCAGCCTCCAGCGGGGGAGAGGTAATTCACCCCTCCACTTT. The encoded protein is CASSLQRGRGNSPLHF. The chain uses TRBV3-1 and TRBJ1-6; D might be TRBD1 (5 bases). Trimming removed 4 bases from V and 6 bases from J, with 16 bases in between. Germline values: CDR1 LGHDT, CDR2 YNNKEL (reference sequence). This CDR3 has 16 amino acids.

The gene calls are TRBV5-6 and TRBJ2-3; D is unclear. Trimming shortened V by 4 bases and J by 4 bases, and 7 bases separated the two germline ends. The CDR3 consists of 12 residues. Germline V gives CDR1 SGHDT, CDR2 YYEEEE. DNA for the CDR3: TGTGCCAGCAGCAAGCACTCAGATACGCAGTATTTT. This encodes CASSKHSDTQYF.

V is TRBV20-1 and J is TRBJ2-6, with D hard to call. Germline V CDR1 and CDR2: DFQATT, SNEGSKA (reference sequence). The CDR3 totals 13 residues. Trimming left V 7 bases short and J 2 bases short, with 9 bases between. In DNA, the CDR3 is TGCAGTGGTTTATCGGCTGGGGCCAACGTCCTGACTTTC. Residues: CSGLSAGANVLTF.

The table lists this clonotype with many counts. The chain employs TRBV20-1 and TRBJ2-3, with 7 positions matching TRBD1. CDR3 length equals 13 residues. The V segment lost 6 bases and the J segment 2 bases; nucleotides outside the gene matches: 5. CDR1 DFQATT and CDR2 SNEGSKA come from the germline V gene (reference sequence). The CDR3 reads CSAEDRNTDTQYF. CDR3 in DNA: TGCAGTGCCGAGGACAGGAACACAGATACGCAGTATTTT.

This chain joins TRBV30 and TRBJ1-6; the D is unclear. The CDR3 extends over 14 amino acids. V was trimmed by 1 base and J by 7 bases, leaving 11 bases between them. CDR1 is GTSNPN and CDR2 is SVGIG in the germline V gene (reference sequence). The CDR3 region has the DNA TGTGCCTGGAGTGGTACCTACTTCAATTCACCCCTCCACTTT. Protein sequence: CAWSGTYFNSPLHF. The full variable domain, in which reference TRBV30 and TRBJ1-6 provide the parts outside the CDR3, is SQTIHQWPATLVQPVGSPLSLECTVEGTSNPNLYWYRQAAGRGLQLLFYSVGIGQISSEVPQNLSASRPQDRQFILSSKKLLLSDSGFYLCAWSGTYFNSPLHFGNGTRLTVT.

There are a few counts of this clonotype. The chain couples TRBV7-9 to TRBJ1-1; TRBD1 is a possible D gene (5 bases). Germline V lookup: CDR1 SEHNR, CDR2 FQNEAQ (reference sequence). V was shortened by 8 bases and J by 0 bases, with 10 bases between the two germline ends. This CDR3 is built from 13 residues. The DNA of the CDR3 is TGTGCCAGCTCGGACATTGTGAACACTGAAGCTTTCTTT. Its translation is CASSDIVNTEAFF.

This clonotype was counted a few times. An end of the junction differs from the germline gene, which may be a read error. V usage is TRBV7-9 and J usage is TRBJ1-1; TRBD1 agrees at 10 bases. The CDR3 has 15 residues. Germline loops: CDR1 SEHNR, CDR2 FQNEAQ (reference sequence). The chain's CDR3 is CASNPETGTGALLVF. The CDR3 DNA reads as TGTGCCAGCAACCCAGAGACCGGGACAGGGGCCCTTCTGGTCTTT.

This rearrangement joins TRBV9 to TRBJ2-3; D gene uncertain. CDR3 length: 13 amino acids. Germline CDR1 SGDLS, CDR2 YYNGEE. Between the trimmed V and J ends, which lost 3 bases and 2 bases, there was a span of 7 bases. The CDR3, as DNA: TGTGCCAGCAGCGAGAGGACCACAGATACGCAGTATTTT. It codes for CASSERTTDTQYF.

This chain joins TRBV5-1 and TRBJ2-7; TRBD1 matches at 7 bases. The CDR3 is 12 residues long. The germline gives CDR1 SGHRS, CDR2 YFSETQ. The ends lost 4 bases at V and 6 bases at J; junction bases unmatched: 4. CDR3 bases: TGCGCCAGCAGCAAAGACAGGGCCGAGCAGTACTTC. Encoded protein: CASSKDRAEQYF.

This clonotype was seen many times. J is TRBJ1-4 and V is TRBV25-1; maybe TRBD1 (5 bases). The germline CDR1 and CDR2 sequences are MGHDK and SYGVNS. The length of the CDR3 is 14 residues. Deletions cut 3 bases from V and 7 bases from J, with 12 bases between. CDR3: CASSDRGGGEKLFF. DNA of the CDR3: TGTGCCAGCAGTGACCGCGGCGGGGGTGAAAAACTGTTTTTT.

This clonotype was found once. The rearrangement links TRBV29-1 to TRBJ2-1; 8 positions match TRBD1. The CDR3 has 13 amino acids. From germline, CDR1 is SQVTM and CDR2 ANQGSEA. V lost 5 bases and J lost 7; bases outside the gene matches: 7. The CDR3 reads CSVNRQGNNEQFF. The CDR3 DNA is TGCAGCGTTAACCGACAGGGGAATAATGAGCAGTTCTTC.

This chain links TRBV6-5 with TRBJ2-1; D may be TRBD1 (5 bases). Germline CDR1 reads MNHEY; CDR2 reads SVGAGI. The V end lost 5 bases, the J end lost 7 bases, and 15 bases lay between the germline ends. The CDR3 runs to 14 residues. Here the CDR3 DNA reads TGTGCCAGCAGTGGGTCCCTAGGGGTAAATGAGCAGTTCTTC. This encodes CASSGSLGVNEQFF.

V is TRBV7-6 and J is TRBJ2-1; 8 nucleotides line up with TRBD1. The CDR3 covers 15 residues. The J segment lost 5 bases and the V segment lost 3 bases, leaving 6 bases of the junction unmatched. Germline CDR1 and CDR2: SGHVS and FNYEAQ. The CDR3 reads CASSFRQGWNNEQFF. DNA of the CDR3: TGTGCCAGCAGCTTTCGACAGGGGTGGAACAATGAGCAGTTCTTC. Combining the CDR3 with reference TRBV7-6 and TRBJ2-1 gives the whole variable domain GAGVSQSPRYKVTKRGQDVALRCDPISGHVSLYWYRQALGQGPEFLTYFNYEAQQDKSGLPNDRFSAERPEGSISTLTIQRTEQRDSAMYRCASSFRQGWNNEQFFGPGTRLTVL.

The chain couples TRBV7-7 to TRBJ2-2; D is unclear. Deletions cut 0 bases from V and 6 bases from J, with 14 bases between. Germline V gives CDR1 SSHAT, CDR2 FNYEAQ (reference sequence). The CDR3 contains 16 residues. The CDR3 DNA sequence: TGTGCCAGCAGCTTAGCTTTTGGCACCCAAGCCGGGGAGCTGTTTTTT. It specifies CASSLAFGTQAGELFF.

This clonotype appeared many times. This chain links TRBV5-1 with TRBJ2-3; 9 bases line up with TRBD1. Trimming removed 4 bases from V and 4 bases from J; junction bases left unmatched: 7. Germline V gene sequence: CDR1 SGHRS, CDR2 YFSETQ. This CDR3 is 15 amino acids long. In DNA, the CDR3 is TGCGCCAGCAGCCCGGGACAGGGCGGCCCAGATACGCAGTATTTT. Amino acids: CASSPGQGGPDTQYF.

There are a few counts of this clonotype. CDR3 sequence (DNA): TGCAGCGTTGAAGATCACTCCCCGGTAATGGGCTACACCTTC. Protein: CSVEDHSPVMGYTF. V is TRBV29-1 and J is TRBJ1-2; D is uncertain. Germline V lookup: CDR1 SQVTM, CDR2 ANQGSEA. The CDR3 contains 14 residues. With 0 bases removed from V and 8 bases from J, the gap between germline ends came to 16 bases.

This clonotype showed up many times. This CDR3 is CASSPSTGKAGELFF. The CDR3 DNA reads as TGTGCCAGCAGCCCCTCGACAGGGAAGGCCGGGGAGCTGTTTTTT. This sequence joins TRBV3-1 and TRBJ2-2; 7 positions agree with TRBD1. Germline loops: CDR1 LGHDT, CDR2 YNNKEL (reference sequence). CDR3 length: 15 amino acids. Trimming took 4 bases from V and 6 from J; bases not matched to a gene: 8.

This clonotype was observed many times. This chain connects TRBV30 to TRBJ2-7; 8 nucleotides align to TRBD2. The CDR3 covers 13 residues. The trim removed 6 bases at V and 2 bases at J, leaving 6 bases unmatched. Germline V gene data show CDR1 as GTSNPN and CDR2 as SVGIG (reference sequence). The CDR3 loop reads CACAGLATYEQYF. The CDR3 DNA follows: TGTGCCTGCGCAGGACTAGCCACCTACGAGCAGTACTTC.

This clonotype was observed at least ten times. The CDR3 reads CASSPHYEQYF. CDR3 sequence (DNA): TGTGCCAGCAGTCCACACTACGAGCAGTACTTC. V usage is TRBV27 and J usage is TRBJ2-7, with D unresolved. The CDR3 has 11 residues. V lost 5 bases and J lost 3, with 5 bases in between. In germline, CDR1 is MNHEY, CDR2 SMNVEV (reference sequence).

The rearrangement links TRBV7-6 to TRBJ1-1; 8 nucleotides agree with TRBD1. The CDR3 is 13 residues long. Germline CDR1 and CDR2: SGHVS and FNYEAQ. Trimming removed 6 bases from V and 5 bases from J; junction bases left unmatched: 5. CDR3 sequence (DNA): TGTGCCAGCAGTTACAGGGGGGGGACTGAAGCTTTCTTT. As protein: CASSYRGGTEAFF.

In its sample, this clonotype was seen many times. DNA for the CDR3: TGTGCCAGCAGTTCGAATAGGGTGGGGAACACCGGGGAGCTGTTTTTT. Amino acids: CASSSNRVGNTGELFF. This chain links TRBV6-6 with TRBJ2-2; no firm D call. Trimming took off 4 bases at V and 1 base at J, with 13 bases between the two ends. The CDR3 consists of 16 residues. The germline V gene encodes CDR1 MNHNY and CDR2 SVGAGI (reference sequence).

The CDR3 bases are TGTGCCAGCAGTTACCGCCCTGGGCTCCTGGAAAAGACCCAGTACTTC. It is translated as CASSYRPGLLEKTQYF. The chain employs TRBV6-6 and TRBJ2-5; D not certain. This CDR3 comprises 16 residues. Trimming left V 2 bases short and J 6 bases short, with 19 bases between. Germline lookup yields CDR1 MNHNY and CDR2 SVGAGI (reference sequence).

The chain links TRBV7-9 to TRBJ1-3; D is ambiguous. The germline CDR1 and CDR2 sequences are SEHNR and FQNEAQ (reference sequence). V lost 4 bases to trimming and J lost 5 bases, with 6 bases between them. The CDR3 length is 12 residues. This CDR3 reads CASSSLRNTIYF. The CDR3, as DNA: TGTGCCAGCAGCTCTCTTCGAAACACCATATATTTT.

This clonotype was seen only a few times. V usage is TRBV10-3 and J usage is TRBJ1-1; D is unclear. The CDR3 is 15 amino acids. V was clipped by 2 bases and J by 1 base, with 11 bases between them. Germline CDR1 ENHRY, CDR2 SYGVKD. CDR3 residues: CAISEPPPANTEAFF. Here the CDR3 DNA reads TGTGCCATCAGTGAGCCGCCGCCGGCGAACACTGAAGCTTTCTTT.